The clone carrying this T cell receptor beta chain has more than one count but fewer than ten. Its antigen is not known. These data come from a study of beta chain features in type 1 diabetes. Whole-study findings and limits: Shorter TCRB CDR3s, moderately but significantly so, marked every one of the four CD4+ subsets in Type 1 diabetes patients.

Germline-derived CDR1 and CDR2 are SGHTA and FQGNSA. The CDR3 contains 19 residues. Losses at the gene ends were 5 bases for V and 0 bases for J; bases not matched to a gene: 13. Expressed TCRB transcripts were sequenced after all isolated RNA was converted to cDNA. The data were produced by immunoSEQ multiplex PCR, yet TCRdb's version contains in-frame clones alone and is incomplete. The sample yields about 150,000 clones, 10% seen once. This clonotype originated in a man aged 30-40 years with type 1 diabetes. This sequence joins TRBV7-2 and TRBJ2-6; 7 bases match TRBD1. The sequenced sample consisted of central memory CD4+ T cells from blood. CDR3 loop: CASSPYLTQGISGANVLTF. DNA for the CDR3: TGTGCCAGCAGCCCCTACCTTACACAGGGGATCTCTGGGGCCAACGTCCTGACTTTC. Variable domain in full (rest from reference TRBV7-2 and TRBJ2-6): GAGVSQSPSNKVTEKGKDVELRCDPISGHTALYWYRQSLGQGLEFLIYFQGNSAPDKSGLPSDRFSAERTGGSVSTLTIQRTQQEDSAVYLCASSPYLTQGISGANVLTFGAGSRLTVL.